This T cell receptor beta chain comes out of a study of glioma-infiltrating T cells after dendritic cell vaccination. Study-level information: Monocyte-derived dendritic cells, cultured 6 to 8 days with IL-4 and GM-CSF, were pulsed with autologous tumor lysate.

Fresh-frozen tumor tissue and more than two years of survival data were available for all. The PCR used 60 V beta and 13 J beta primers. TCRdb keeps only in-frame clones here, not all; method: immunoSEQ multiplex PCR. The sample comprises roughly 100,000 clones, approximately 80% of which are singletons, and 10% to 15% rests with the top ten. The CDR3 is made up of 13 amino acids. Germline CDR1 reads GTSNPN; CDR2 reads SVGIG (reference sequence). V was shortened by 4 bases and J by 0 bases, with 9 bases between the two germline ends. This specimen was blood, taken before dendritic cell vaccination. The V and J genes are TRBV30 and TRBJ1-2, with D hard to call. This clonotype was sampled from a human donor with glioblastoma. CDR3 sequence reads: CAWTGVANYGYTF. The CDR3 DNA reads TGTGCCTGGACTGGAGTCGCTAACTATGGCTACACCTTC.